Only one count was recorded for the clone carrying this T cell receptor beta chain. What it binds is unknown. The data originate from a study of vaccination effects on CD4 cells after COVID-19. Study-wide results and limits: In the late period after vaccination, infection- and vaccine-induced clones contracted markedly.

ViraFEST expansion of antigen-specific CD4+ T cells with viral peptide pools preceded sequencing. Culture lasted about 11 days before CD4+ T cell isolation. Having tested negative for nucleocapsid antibodies, the vaccine recipients showed no prior SARS-CoV-2 infection. V dropped 0 bases and J dropped 4 bases, with 8 bases sitting between them. Germline CDR1 reads LGHNA; CDR2 reads YSLEER. This CDR3 contains 14 residues. TCRdb keeps only in-frame clones here, not all; method: immunoSEQ multiplex PCR. The table shows around 63,000 clones, with over 70% occurring only once. This sequence was found in a human donor who received a COVID-19 vaccine. This material consisted of CD4+ T cells from PBMCs cultured with HCoV-OC43 spike peptides, taken before COVID-19 vaccination. Indicated subset: HCoV-OC43 spike overlapping peptide pool stimulation. The chain is built from TRBV4-3 and TRBJ2-3, with D unclear. CDR3 in DNA: TGCGCCAGCAGCCAAGATAGGCTAGCAGATACGCAGTATTTT. It encodes CASSQDRLADTQYF.